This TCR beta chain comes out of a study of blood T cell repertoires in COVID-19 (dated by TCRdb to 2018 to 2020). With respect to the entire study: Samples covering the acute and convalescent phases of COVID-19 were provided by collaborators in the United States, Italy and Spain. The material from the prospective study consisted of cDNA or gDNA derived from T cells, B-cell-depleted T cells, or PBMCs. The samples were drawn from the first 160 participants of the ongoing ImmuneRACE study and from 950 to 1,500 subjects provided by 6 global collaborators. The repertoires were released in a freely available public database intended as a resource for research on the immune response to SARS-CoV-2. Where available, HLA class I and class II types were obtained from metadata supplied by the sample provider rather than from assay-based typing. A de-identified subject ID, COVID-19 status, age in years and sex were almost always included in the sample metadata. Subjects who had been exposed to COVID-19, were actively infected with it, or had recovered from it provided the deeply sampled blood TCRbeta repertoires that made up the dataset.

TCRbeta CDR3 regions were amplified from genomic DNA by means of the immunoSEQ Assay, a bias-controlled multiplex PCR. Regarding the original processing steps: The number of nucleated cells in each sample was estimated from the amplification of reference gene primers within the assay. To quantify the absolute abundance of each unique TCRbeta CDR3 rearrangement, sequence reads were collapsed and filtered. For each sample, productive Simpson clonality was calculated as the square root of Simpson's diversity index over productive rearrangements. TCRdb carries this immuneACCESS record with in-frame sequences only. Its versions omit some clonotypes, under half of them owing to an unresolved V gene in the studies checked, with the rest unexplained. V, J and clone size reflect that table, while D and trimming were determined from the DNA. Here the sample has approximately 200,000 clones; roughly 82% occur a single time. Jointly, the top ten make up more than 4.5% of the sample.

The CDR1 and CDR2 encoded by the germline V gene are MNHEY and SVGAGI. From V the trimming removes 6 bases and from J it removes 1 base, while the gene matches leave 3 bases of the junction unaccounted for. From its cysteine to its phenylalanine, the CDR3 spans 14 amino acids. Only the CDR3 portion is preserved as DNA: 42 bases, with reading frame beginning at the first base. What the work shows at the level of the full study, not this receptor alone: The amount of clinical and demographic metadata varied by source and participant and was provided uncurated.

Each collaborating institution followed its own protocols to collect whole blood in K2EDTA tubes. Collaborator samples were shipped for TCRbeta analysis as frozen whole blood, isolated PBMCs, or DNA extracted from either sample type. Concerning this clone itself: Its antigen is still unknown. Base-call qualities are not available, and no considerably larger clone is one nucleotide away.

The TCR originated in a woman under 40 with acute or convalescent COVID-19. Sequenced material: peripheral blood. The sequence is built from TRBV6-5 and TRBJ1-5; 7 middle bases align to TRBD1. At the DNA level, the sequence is TGTGCCAGCAGGAGACAGGGAAGCAATCAGCCCCAGCATTTT. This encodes CASRRQGSNQPQHF.